The clone carrying this T cell receptor (beta chain) was recorded many times. Its antigen is undetermined. The data were obtained in a study of regulatory T cells in long-lasting Graves disease. Study conclusions and caveats: Preferential use of TRBV28, TRBJ1-2 and TRBJ2-5 was seen in persistent disease.

The CDR3 is 14 amino acids. Per the germline V gene, CDR1 is SGHAT and CDR2 is FQNNGV. V dropped 4 bases and J dropped 1 base, with 10 bases sitting between them. The time point denotes: persistent/refractory GD, antithyroid drugs over 5 years with positive TRAb. Extracted PBMC RNA gave rise to the TCR library. iRepertoire HTBI primers and Arm-PCR of CDR3 regions built TCR beta libraries. TCRdb passed the multiplex PCR reads through MiXCR, listing each CDR3 protein once. Among a few hundred thousand distinct CDR3 sequences listed, around 24% were seen once. The chain carries TRBV11-2 and TRBJ2-5; TRBD2 might be the D (6 bases). Material: peripheral blood mononuclear cells (PBMCs), obtained when the disease was refractory, from a patient treated with antithyroid drugs. The sequence derives from a female donor with Graves disease. CDR3 loop: CASSYRETQETQYF. The CDR3 DNA sequence: TGTGCCAGCAGCTATCGGGAGACCCAAGAGACCCAGTACTTC.